This T cell receptor (beta chain) was profiled in a study of blood T cell repertoires in COVID-19. In the source study's methods: From reference gene primer amplification, estimates of nucleated cell counts were derived. TCRdb keeps only in-frame clones here, not all; method: immunoSEQ multiplex PCR. V, J and clone size are those of that table, while D and trimming were read from the DNA. The table lists 300,000 to 400,000 clones, 89% of them singletons. This TCR was recovered from a man aged 55 to 70 who had recovered from COVID-19. Sequencing input: PBMCs or T cells enriched from blood (not recorded which).

Here the CDR3 reads CASTVEGRSIRSSYNEQFF. The CDR3 region has the DNA TGTGCCAGCACCGTGGAGGGACGGAGCATAAGGAGCTCCTACAATGAGCAGTTCTTC. This rearrangement joins TRBV7-8 to TRBJ2-1; weak D call: TRBD2 (6 bases). This CDR3 has 19 residues. Germline assignment: CDR1 SGHVS and CDR2 FQNEAQ. Trimming left V 7 bases short and J 0 bases short, with 25 bases between.